This T cell receptor (beta chain) came from a study of blood T cell repertoires in COVID-19. Study as a whole: PBMCs, B-cell-depleted T cells, or T cells were the source of the cDNA or gDNA that made up the material.

Germline CDR1 MNHNS, CDR2 SASEGT. With 1 base clipped from V and 8 bases from J, the junction kept 2 bases outside the gene matches. This CDR3 region has 14 residues. The sample holds one count of this clone. Per the authors' pipeline: Reference gene primer amplification gave nucleated cell count estimates. The table came from immunoSEQ multiplex PCR; TCRdb's copy has only in-frame clones and leaves some out. From that table come the V and J calls and clone size; the DNA was used to work out D and trimming. The sample has approximately 170,000 clones, over 75% seen once. Sequenced input: PBMCs or T cells enriched from blood (not recorded which). This chain joins TRBV6-1 and TRBJ1-2; 12 nucleotides match TRBD1. The receptor was isolated from a man aged 35-49 years who had recovered from COVID-19. The CDR3 sequence is CASSEVGTGGGYTF. CDR3 bases: TGTGCCAGCAGTGAAGTTGGGACAGGGGGCGGCTACACCTTC.